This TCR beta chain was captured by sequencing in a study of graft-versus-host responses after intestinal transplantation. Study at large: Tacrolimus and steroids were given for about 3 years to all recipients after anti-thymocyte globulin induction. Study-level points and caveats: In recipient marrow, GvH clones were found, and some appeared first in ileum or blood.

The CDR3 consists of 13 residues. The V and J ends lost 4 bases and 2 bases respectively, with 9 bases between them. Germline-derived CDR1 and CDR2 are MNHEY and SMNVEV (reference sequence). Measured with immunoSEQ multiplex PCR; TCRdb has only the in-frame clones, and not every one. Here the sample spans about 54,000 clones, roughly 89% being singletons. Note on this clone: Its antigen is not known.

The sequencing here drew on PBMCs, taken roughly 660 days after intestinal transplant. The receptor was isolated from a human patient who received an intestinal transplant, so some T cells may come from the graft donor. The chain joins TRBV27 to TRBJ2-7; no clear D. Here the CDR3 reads CASSWNSAYEQYF. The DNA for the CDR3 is TGTGCCAGCAGTTGGAACTCTGCCTACGAGCAGTACTTC.